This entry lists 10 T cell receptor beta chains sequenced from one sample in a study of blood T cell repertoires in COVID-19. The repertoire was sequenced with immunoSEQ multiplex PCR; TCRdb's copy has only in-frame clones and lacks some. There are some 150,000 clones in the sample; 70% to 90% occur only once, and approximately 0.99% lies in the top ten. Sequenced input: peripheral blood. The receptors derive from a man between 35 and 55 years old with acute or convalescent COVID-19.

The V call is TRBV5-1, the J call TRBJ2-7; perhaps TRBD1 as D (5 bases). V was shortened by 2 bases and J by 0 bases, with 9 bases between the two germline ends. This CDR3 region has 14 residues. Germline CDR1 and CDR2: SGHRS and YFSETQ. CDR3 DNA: TGCGCCAGCAGCTTCGACAGTCCCTCCTACGAGCAGTACTTC. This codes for CASSFDSPSYEQYF.

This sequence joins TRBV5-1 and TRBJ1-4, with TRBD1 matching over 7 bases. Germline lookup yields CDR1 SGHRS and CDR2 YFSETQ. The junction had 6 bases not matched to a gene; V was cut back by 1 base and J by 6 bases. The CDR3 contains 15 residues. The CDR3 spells CASSLTGERYEKLFF. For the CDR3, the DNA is TGCGCCAGCAGCTTGACAGGGGAGAGGTATGAAAAACTGTTTTTT.

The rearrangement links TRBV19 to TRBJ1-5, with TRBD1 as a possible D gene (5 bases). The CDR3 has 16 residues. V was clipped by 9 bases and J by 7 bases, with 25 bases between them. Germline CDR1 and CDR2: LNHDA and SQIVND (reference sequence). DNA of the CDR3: TGTGCCAGCCTACCGGCTTGGACAATCCTGGAACAGCCCCAGCATTTT. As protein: CASLPAWTILEQPQHF.

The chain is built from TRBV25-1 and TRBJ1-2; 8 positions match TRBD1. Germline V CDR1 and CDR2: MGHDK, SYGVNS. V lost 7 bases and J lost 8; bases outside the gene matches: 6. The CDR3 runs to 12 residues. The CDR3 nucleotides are TGTGCCAGCATGGACAGGGCTTCCGGCTACACCTTC. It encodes CASMDRASGYTF.

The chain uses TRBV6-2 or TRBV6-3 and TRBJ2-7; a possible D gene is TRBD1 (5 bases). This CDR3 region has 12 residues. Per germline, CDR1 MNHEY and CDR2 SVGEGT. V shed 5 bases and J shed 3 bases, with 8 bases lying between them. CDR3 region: CASSNQGYEQYF. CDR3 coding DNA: TGTGCCAGCAGTAACCAGGGCTACGAGCAGTACTTC.

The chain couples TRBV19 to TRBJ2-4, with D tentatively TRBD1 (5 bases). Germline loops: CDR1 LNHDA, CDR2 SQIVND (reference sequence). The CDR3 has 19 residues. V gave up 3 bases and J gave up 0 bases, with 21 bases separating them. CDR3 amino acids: CASSMKSGSSDLAKNIQYF. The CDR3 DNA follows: TGTGCCAGTAGTATGAAGTCAGGGTCTTCCGATCTAGCCAAAAACATTCAGTACTTC. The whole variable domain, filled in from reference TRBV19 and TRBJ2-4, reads DGGITQSPKYLFRKEGQNVTLSCEQNLNHDAMYWYRQDPGQGLRLIYYSQIVNDFQKGDIAEGYSVSREKKESFPLTVTSAQKNPTAFYLCASSMKSGSSDLAKNIQYFGAGTRLSVL.

The CDR3 DNA sequence: TGCGCCAGCACCCCGACAGAATCCTACGAGCAGTACTTC. This sequence encodes CASTPTESYEQYF. The chain has TRBV5-1 and TRBJ2-7; weak D call: TRBD1 (5 bases). V gave up 6 bases and J gave up 1 base, with 11 bases separating them. This CDR3 comprises 13 residues. The germline gives CDR1 SGHRS, CDR2 YFSETQ.

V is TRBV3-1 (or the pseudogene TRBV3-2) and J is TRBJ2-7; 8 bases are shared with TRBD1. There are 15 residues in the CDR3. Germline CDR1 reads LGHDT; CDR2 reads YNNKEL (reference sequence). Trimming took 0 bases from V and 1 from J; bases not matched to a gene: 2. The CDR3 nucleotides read TGTGCCAGCAGCCAAGATGGGGACAGGTCCTACGAGCAGTACTTC. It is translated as CASSQDGDRSYEQYF.

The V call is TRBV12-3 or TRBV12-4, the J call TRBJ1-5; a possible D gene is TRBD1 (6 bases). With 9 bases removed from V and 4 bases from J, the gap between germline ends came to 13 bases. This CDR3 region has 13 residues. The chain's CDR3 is CASSPGENQPQHF. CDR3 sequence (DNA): TGTGCCAGTTCCCCAGGGGAAAATCAGCCCCAGCATTTT.

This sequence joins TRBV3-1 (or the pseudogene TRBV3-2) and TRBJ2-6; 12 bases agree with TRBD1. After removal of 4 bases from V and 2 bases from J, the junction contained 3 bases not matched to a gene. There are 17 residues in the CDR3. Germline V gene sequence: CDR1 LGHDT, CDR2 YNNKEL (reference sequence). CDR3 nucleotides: TGTGCCAGCAGCCTCGGGACAGGGGGCGCTGGGGCCAACGTCCTGACTTTC. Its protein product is CASSLGTGGAGANVLTF.